Listed below are T cell receptor beta chains from one sample, sequenced in a study of cytomegalovirus exposure and HLA in healthy donors. The assay was immunoSEQ multiplex PCR, and TCRdb's table has in-frame clones only and misses some. The sample has more than 95,000 clones; around 86% are singletons. Sequencing was performed on PBMCs. These TCRs come from a man younger than 45 in good health and CMV-seropositive. Both conserved end residues are part of each CDR3.

V gene: TRBV7-9
CDR3 protein: CASSLESGEAFF

V gene: TRBV6-1
CDR3 protein: CASSELQPPWGYTF

V gene: TRBV7-9
CDR3 protein: CASSRTDRANYGYTF

V gene: TRBV5-4
CDR3 protein: CASSFGQRGALNEQFF

V gene: TRBV7-9
CDR3 protein: CASSPRGTITHEQYF

V gene: TRBV7-9
CDR3 protein: CASSSSRDLLSSYEQYF

V gene: TRBV5-1
CDR3 protein: CASSVGGGTEETQYF

V gene: TRBV6-1
CDR3 protein: CASGGISYEQYF

V gene: TRBV6-6
CDR3 protein: CASLRRGRSYQETQYF

V gene: TRBV5-1
CDR3 protein: CASSSWTGPAYGYTF

V gene: TRBV9
CDR3 protein: CASSAPASGGIETQYF

V gene: TRBV5-6
CDR3 protein: CASSLAGQGLNEQFF

V gene: TRBV6-5
CDR3 protein: CASSYLGTSDTQYF

V gene: TRBV21-1
CDR3 protein: CASSPRTGGTGEKLFF

V gene: TRBV5-6
CDR3 protein: CASRPLEGEAFF

V gene: TRBV19
CDR3 protein: CASSIDGTGVATQYF

V gene: TRBV5-8
CDR3 protein: CASSYGGGTRSYEQYF

V gene: TRBV5-1
CDR3 protein: CASSRDSNEKLFF

V gene: TRBV15
CDR3 protein: CATSLELGGGYEQYF

V gene: TRBV27
CDR3 protein: CASRKQGGTGELFF

V gene: TRBV27
CDR3 protein: CASSSGTSGNTIYF

V gene: TRBV5-6
CDR3 protein: CASSFVSREQYF

V gene: TRBV19
CDR3 protein: CASSTTGGVNQPQHF

V gene: TRBV6-5
CDR3 protein: CASSYGLDTDTQYF

V gene: TRBV19
CDR3 protein: CASSLRQGGSPLHF

V gene: TRBV11-3
CDR3 protein: CASSPGARQYF

V gene: TRBV10-3
CDR3 protein: CATKNTFRRDGYTF

V gene: TRBV5-8
CDR3 protein: CASSGRGSYEQYF

V gene: TRBV5-4
CDR3 protein: CASSLGQGSSETQYF

V gene: TRBV10-2
CDR3 protein: CASSGASGTGSYEQYF

V gene: TRBV6-6
CDR3 protein: CASSYDGTGPYEQYF

V gene: TRBV30
CDR3 protein: CAWKGEAGGYTF

V gene: TRBV6-1
CDR3 protein: CAGGREKLFF

V gene: TRBV6-1
CDR3 protein: CASSPHHYEQYF

V gene: TRBV29-1
CDR3 protein: CSVTGQGHEYEQFF

V gene: TRBV5-1
CDR3 protein: CASSQPGQTYEQYF

V gene: TRBV2
CDR3 protein: CASSGDRVTGELFF

V gene: TRBV10-1
CDR3 protein: CASSSYEQYF

V gene: TRBV5-1
CDR3 protein: CASSLEQTANYGYTF

V gene: TRBV5-1
CDR3 protein: CASTTGGGDGYTF

V gene: TRBV7-2
CDR3 protein: CASSSTWNTEAFF

V gene: TRBV28
CDR3 protein: CASAGTGGNNQPQHF

V gene: TRBV5-4
CDR3 protein: CASSSGGRESYEQYF

V gene: TRBV5-1
CDR3 protein: CASRDRVENEKLFF

V gene: TRBV7-8
CDR3 protein: CASSSRTGTGNQPQHF

V gene: TRBV19
CDR3 protein: CASSISVRGQFNSPLHF

V gene: TRBV7-9
CDR3 protein: CASSLELVPQETQYF

V gene: TRBV5-1
CDR3 protein: CASSLAQGAESEQYF

V gene: TRBV29-1
CDR3 protein: CSVELGRMNTEAFF

V gene: TRBV7-2
CDR3 protein: CASSATLAGGFNEQYF

V gene: TRBV2
CDR3 protein: CASREQGAGEKLFF

V gene: TRBV6-5
CDR3 protein: CASSYSTGNYGYTF

V gene: TRBV10-1
CDR3 protein: CASSVGGSLNTEAFF

V gene: TRBV7-9
CDR3 protein: CASSSEGESYGYTF

V gene: TRBV15
CDR3 protein: CATSRDDRATTF

V gene: TRBV21-1
CDR3 protein: CASSKEGRGGPSYNEQFF

V gene: TRBV11-2
CDR3 protein: CASSLGAGGGYEQYF

V gene: TRBV4-3
CDR3 protein: CASSQDHSWNTEAFF

V gene: TRBV9
CDR3 protein: CASSVGGRSTDTQYF

V gene: TRBV29-1
CDR3 protein: CSVEVQGSNSYEQYF